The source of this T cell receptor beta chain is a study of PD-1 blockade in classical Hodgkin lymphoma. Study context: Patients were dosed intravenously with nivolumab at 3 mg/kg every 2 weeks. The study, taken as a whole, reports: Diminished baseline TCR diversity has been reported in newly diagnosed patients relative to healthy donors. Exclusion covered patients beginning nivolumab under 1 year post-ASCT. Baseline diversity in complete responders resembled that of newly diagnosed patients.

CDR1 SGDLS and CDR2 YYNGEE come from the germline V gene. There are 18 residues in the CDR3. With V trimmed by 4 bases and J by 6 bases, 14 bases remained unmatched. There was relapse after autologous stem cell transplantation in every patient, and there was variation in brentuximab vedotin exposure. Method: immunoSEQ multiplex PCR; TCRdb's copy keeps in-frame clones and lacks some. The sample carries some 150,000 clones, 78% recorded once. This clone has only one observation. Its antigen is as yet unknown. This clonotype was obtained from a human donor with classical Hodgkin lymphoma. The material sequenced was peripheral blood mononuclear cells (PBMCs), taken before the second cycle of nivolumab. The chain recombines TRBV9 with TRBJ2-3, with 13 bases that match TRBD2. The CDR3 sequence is CASSPPGLAGSATDTQYF. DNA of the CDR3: TGTGCCAGCAGCCCACCGGGACTAGCGGGGAGCGCGACCGATACGCAGTATTTT.